This entry features one T cell receptor beta chain sequence. No antigen is known for it. These data belong to a study of cytomegalovirus exposure and HLA in healthy donors. Notes on the study in general: Altogether, 160 or so TCR beta chains were recorded as cytomegalovirus-associated. The tendency of first-cohort TCR clusters to co-occur in the 110 or so validation repertoires emerged from a later analysis.

This table comes from immunoSEQ multiplex PCR, and its TCRdb copy is limited to in-frame clones, with some not included. Altogether 150,000 to 200,000 clones are present, roughly 90% being singletons, with the ten largest covering 5.7%. The clonotype comes from a woman younger than 45 in good health and CMV-seronegative. The specimen sequenced was PBMCs.

CDR3 sequence (DNA): TGTGCCAGCAGCTTAGGTGGTAATTTTGGACAGGGGGTTTCATATGGCTACACCTTC. Residues: CASSLGGNFGQGVSYGYTF. The chain combines TRBV7-2 with TRBJ1-2; 10 positions agree with TRBD1. The CDR3 spans 19 residues. Losses at the gene ends were 1 base for V and 5 bases for J; bases not matched to a gene: 16. The V gene's germline CDR1 is SGHTA and CDR2 FQGNSA. Complete variable domain (other parts from reference TRBV7-2 and TRBJ1-2): GAGVSQSPSNKVTEKGKDVELRCDPISGHTALYWYRQSLGQGLEFLIYFQGNSAPDKSGLPSDRFSAERTGGSVSTLTIQRTQQEDSAVYLCASSLGGNFGQGVSYGYTFGSGTRLTVV.